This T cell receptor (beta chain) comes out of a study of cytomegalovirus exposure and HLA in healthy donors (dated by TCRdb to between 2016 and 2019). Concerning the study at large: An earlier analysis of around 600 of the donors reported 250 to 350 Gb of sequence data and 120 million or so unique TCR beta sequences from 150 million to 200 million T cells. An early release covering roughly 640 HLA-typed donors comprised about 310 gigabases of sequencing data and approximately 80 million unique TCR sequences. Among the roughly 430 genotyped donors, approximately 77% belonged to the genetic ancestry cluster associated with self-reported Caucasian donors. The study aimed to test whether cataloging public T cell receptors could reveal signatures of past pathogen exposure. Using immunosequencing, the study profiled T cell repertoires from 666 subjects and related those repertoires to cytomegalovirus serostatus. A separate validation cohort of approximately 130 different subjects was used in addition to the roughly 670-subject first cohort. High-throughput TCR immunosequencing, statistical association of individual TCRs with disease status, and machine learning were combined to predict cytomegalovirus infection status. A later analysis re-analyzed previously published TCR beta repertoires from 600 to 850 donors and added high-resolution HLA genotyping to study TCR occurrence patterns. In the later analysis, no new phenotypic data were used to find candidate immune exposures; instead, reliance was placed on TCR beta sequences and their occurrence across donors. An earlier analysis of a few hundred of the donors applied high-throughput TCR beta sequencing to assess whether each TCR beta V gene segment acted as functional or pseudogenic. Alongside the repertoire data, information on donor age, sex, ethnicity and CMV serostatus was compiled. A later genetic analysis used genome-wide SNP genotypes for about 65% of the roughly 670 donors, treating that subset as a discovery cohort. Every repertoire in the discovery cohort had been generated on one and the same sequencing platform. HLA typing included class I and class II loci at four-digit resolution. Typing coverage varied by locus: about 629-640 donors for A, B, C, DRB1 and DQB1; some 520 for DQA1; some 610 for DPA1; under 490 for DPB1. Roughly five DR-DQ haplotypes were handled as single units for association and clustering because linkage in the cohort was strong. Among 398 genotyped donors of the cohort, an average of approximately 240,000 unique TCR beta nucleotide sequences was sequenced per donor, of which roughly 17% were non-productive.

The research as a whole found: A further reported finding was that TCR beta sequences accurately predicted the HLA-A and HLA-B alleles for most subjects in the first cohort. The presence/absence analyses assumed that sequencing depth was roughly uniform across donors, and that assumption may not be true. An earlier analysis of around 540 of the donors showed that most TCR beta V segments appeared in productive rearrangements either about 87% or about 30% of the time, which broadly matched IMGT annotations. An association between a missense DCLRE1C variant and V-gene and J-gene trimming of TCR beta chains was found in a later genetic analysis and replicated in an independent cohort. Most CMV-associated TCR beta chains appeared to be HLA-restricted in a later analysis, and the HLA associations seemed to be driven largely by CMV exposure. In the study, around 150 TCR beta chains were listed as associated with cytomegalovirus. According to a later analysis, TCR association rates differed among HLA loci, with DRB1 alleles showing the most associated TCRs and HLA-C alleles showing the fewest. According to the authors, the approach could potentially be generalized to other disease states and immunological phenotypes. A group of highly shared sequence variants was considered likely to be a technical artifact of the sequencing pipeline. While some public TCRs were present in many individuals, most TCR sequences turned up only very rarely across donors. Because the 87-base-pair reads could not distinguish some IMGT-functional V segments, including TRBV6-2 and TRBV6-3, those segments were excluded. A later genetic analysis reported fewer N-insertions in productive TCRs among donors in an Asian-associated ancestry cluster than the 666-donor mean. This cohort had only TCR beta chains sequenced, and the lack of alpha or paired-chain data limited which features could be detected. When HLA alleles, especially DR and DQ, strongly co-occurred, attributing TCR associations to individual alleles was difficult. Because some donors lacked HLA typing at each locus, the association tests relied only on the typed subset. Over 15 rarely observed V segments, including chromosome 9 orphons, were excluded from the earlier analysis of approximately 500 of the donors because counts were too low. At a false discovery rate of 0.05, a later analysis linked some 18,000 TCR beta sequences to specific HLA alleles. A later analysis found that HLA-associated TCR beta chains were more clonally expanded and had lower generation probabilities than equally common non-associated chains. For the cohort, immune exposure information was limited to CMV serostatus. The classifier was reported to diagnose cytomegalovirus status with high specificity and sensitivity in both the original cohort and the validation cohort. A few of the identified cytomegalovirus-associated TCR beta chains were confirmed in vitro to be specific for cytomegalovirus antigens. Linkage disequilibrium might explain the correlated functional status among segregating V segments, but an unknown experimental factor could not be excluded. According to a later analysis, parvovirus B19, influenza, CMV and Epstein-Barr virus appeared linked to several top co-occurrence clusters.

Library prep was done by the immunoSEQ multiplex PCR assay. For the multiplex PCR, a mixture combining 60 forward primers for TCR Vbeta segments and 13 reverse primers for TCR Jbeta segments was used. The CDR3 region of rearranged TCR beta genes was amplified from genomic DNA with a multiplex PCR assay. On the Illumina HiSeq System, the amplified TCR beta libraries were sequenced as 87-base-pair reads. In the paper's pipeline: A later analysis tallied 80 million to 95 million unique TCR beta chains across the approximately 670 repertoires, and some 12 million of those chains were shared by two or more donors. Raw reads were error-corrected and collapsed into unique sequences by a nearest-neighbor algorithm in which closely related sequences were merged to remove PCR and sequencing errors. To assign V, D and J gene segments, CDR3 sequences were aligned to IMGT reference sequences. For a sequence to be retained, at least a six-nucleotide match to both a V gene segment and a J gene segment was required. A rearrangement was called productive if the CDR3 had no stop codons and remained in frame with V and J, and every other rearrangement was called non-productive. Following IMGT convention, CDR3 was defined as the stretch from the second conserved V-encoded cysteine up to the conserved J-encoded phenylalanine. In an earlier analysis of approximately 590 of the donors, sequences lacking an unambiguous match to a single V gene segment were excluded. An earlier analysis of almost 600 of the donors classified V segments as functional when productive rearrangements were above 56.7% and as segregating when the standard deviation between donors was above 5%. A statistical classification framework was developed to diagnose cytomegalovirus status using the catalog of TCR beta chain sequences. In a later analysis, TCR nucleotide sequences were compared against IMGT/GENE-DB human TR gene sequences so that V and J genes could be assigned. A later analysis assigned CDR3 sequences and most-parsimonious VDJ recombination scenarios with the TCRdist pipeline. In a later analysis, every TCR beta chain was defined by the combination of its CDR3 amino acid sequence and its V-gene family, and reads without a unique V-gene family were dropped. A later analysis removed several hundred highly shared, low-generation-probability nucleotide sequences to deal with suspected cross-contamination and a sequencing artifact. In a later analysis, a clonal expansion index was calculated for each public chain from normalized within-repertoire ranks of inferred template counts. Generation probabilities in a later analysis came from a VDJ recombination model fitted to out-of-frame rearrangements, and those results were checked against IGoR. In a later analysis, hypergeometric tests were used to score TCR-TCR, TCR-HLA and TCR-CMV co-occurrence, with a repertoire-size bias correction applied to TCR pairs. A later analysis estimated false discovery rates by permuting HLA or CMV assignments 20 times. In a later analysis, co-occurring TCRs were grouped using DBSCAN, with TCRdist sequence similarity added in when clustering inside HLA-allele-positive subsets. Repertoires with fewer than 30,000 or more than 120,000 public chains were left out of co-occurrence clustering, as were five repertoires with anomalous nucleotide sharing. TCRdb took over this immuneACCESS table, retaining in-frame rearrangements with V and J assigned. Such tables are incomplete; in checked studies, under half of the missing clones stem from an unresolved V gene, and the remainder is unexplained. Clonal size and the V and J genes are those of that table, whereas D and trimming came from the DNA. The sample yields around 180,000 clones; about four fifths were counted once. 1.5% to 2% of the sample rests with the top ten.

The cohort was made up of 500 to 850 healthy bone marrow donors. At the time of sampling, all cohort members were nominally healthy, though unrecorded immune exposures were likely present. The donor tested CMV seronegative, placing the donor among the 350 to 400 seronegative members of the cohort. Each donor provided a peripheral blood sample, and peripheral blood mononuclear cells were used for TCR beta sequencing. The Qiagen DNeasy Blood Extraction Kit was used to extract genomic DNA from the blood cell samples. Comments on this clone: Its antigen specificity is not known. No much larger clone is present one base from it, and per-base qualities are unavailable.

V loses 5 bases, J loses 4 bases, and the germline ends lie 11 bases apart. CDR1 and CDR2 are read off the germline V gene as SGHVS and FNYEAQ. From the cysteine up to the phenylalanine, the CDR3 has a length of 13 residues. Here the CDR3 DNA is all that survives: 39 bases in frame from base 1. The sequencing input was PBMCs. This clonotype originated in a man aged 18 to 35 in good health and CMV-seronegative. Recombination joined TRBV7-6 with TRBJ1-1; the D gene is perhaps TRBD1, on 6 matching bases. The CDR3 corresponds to CASSPQGGTEAFF. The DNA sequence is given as TGTGCCAGCAGCCCCCAAGGGGGCACTGAAGCTTTCTTT. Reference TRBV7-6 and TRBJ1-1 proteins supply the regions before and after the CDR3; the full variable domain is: GAGVSQSPRYKVTKRGQDVALRCDPISGHVSLYWYRQALGQGPEFLTYFNYEAQQDKSGLPNDRFSAERPEGSISTLTIQRTEQRDSAMYRCASSPQGGTEAFFGQGTRLTVV.